Each of the 6 T cell receptor beta chains below was sequenced from the same sample in a study of siplizumab effects on memory and regulatory T cells. TCRdb's table, derived via immunoSEQ multiplex PCR, lists solely in-frame clones and lacks some. Of some 41,000 clones detected, roughly 90% appear once; the ten largest clones hold roughly 0.25%. The sample was naive CD4+ T cells sorted from blood. These receptors were collected from a human donor in good health.

The chain is built from TRBV7-6 and TRBJ1-1; D ambiguous. CDR1 SGHVS and CDR2 FNYEAQ come from the germline V gene. Trimming removed 1 base from V and 5 bases from J, with 11 bases in between. This CDR3 contains 14 residues. CDR3 residues: CASSLGRRVTEAFF. CDR3 DNA: TGTGCCAGCAGCTTAGGCAGGAGGGTTACTGAAGCTTTCTTT.

The chain's CDR3 is CASSLPSGGNEQFF. DNA for the CDR3: TGCGCCAGCAGCTTACCTAGCGGGGGCAATGAGCAGTTCTTC. The chain couples TRBV5-1 to TRBJ2-1; 10 bases are a match to TRBD2. CDR1 is SGHRS, CDR2 YFSETQ, per germline. J gave up 6 bases and V 2 bases, and 2 bases lay outside the gene matches. The length of the CDR3 is 14 residues.

This clone was detected only a few times. The chain uses TRBV6-4 and TRBJ2-7; D unclear. V lost 3 bases and J lost 4, with 1 base in between. The germline V gene has CDR1 MRHNA and CDR2 SNTAGT. This CDR3 spans 10 amino acids. CDR3 nucleotide sequence: TGTGCCAGCAGTGAATACGAGCAGTACTTC. Amino acid sequence: CASSEYEQYF.

The chain has TRBV18 and TRBJ1-2; D uncertain. The germline V gene has CDR1 KGHSH and CDR2 LQKENI. The germline V and J ends were trimmed by 0 bases and 3 bases, with 11 bases remaining between them. The CDR3 is made up of 15 amino acids. The CDR3 reads CASSPPSGHDYGYTF. The CDR3 DNA follows: TGTGCCAGCTCACCACCTTCAGGCCACGACTATGGCTACACCTTC.

This clone was seen just once. The V call is TRBV4-1, the J call TRBJ2-6, with 9 bases fitting TRBD1. Germline V gene sequence: CDR1 MGHRA, CDR2 YSYEKL. V shed 3 bases and J 2 bases; nucleotides not matched to a gene: 2. The CDR3 has 16 amino acids. CDR3 DNA sequence: TGCGCCAGCAGCCATGGACAGGGGCCTGGGGCCAACGTCCTGACTTTC. Protein: CASSHGQGPGANVLTF.

This chain joins TRBV9 and TRBJ1-1; D might be TRBD1 (6 bases). This CDR3 spans 17 amino acids. Trimming removed 5 bases at V and 1 base at J, with 21 bases between. Germline V CDR1 and CDR2: SGDLS, YYNGEE. CDR3 protein: CASRSGVGGVKNTEAFF. The CDR3, as DNA: TGTGCCAGCAGAAGCGGTGTCGGGGGCGTTAAGAACACTGAAGCTTTCTTT.